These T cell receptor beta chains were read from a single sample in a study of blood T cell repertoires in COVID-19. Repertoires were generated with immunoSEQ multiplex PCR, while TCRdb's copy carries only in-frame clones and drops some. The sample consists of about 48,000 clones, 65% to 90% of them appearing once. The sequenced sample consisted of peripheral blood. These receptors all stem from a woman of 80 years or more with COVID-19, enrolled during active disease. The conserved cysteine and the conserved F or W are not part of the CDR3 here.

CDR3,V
ASSWLGTSGINEQF,TRBV3-1/TRBV3-2
ASSPKGTAGEETQY,TRBV18
ASSPTPGTGDSYEQY,TRBV6-6
ASSLGPGGTYEQY,TRBV5-5
ASSPGQNNEKLF,TRBV10-2
ASSLGGQGNTEAF,TRBV5-5
ASSQGRWFREQY,TRBV3-1/TRBV3-2
ASAGSDNQPQH,TRBV2
ASSYGQASYEQY,TRBV6-5
ASSRQGRYEQY,TRBV11-2
ASSPPEDRAKQY,TRBV27
ASSYDRGTIYEQY,TRBV6-5
ASRTGTSGGDTQY,TRBV2
ASSWPDEKLF,TRBV6-5
ASSTTPTGDSYGYT,TRBV5-1
ASSSLETQY,TRBV11-2
ASSPALGATNEKLF,TRBV4-2
ASSRTGTGSGGYEQY,TRBV27
ASMWEYGYT,TRBV2
ASSLFSATNEKLF,TRBV19
ASKPGTGLYEQY,TRBV28
ATRQGLSGNTIY,TRBV15
ASSSLPGIQY,TRBV27
ASRSTGVSYNEQF,TRBV19
ASSAQVPRGELF,TRBV2
ASSDSGKQGAFGLRAF,TRBV6-4
ASSSNQGASYEQY,TRBV7-2
ASSPGPLVQETQY,TRBV7-6
ASSHAAGTWGNEQF,TRBV4-1
ASSLRVSNYGYT,TRBV6-6
ASSLDISYEQY,TRBV18
ASSLVPKGVTEAF,TRBV5-6